This TCR beta chain appears in the sequencing data of a study of T cell clonality in common variable immunodeficiency. Regarding the study as a whole: Reportedly, TCR beta sequences from common variable immunodeficiency showed fewer deletions and N-nucleotide insertions.

In this sample, this clone turned up many times. The antigen is unknown. The data were produced by immunoSEQ multiplex PCR, yet TCRdb's version contains in-frame clones alone and is incomplete. The sample holds over 20,000 clones, and no clone turns up only once. This TCR came from a human donor with common variable immunodeficiency. Sequencing input: peripheral blood mononuclear cells.

CDR3 DNA, as far as it was read: TGCGCCAGCAGCTTGGCTCGGGGTGAGGGTGAG. Its protein product is CASSLARGEGE. The complete CDR3 sequence is CASSLARGEGEQFF. J is TRBJ2-1 and V is TRBV5-1, with D perhaps TRBD2 (5 bases). Read data end 3 residues before the CDR3 end; the end is taken from the germline J gene. The germline CDR1 and CDR2 sequences are SGHRS and YFSETQ. Deletions cut 0 bases from V and 9 bases from J, with 13 bases between. The CDR3 contains 14 residues.